This T cell receptor beta chain was captured in a study of OX40 agonist ivuxolimab in advanced cancers. Across the study: A diagnosis of hepatocellular carcinoma, melanoma, renal cell or head and neck cancer was present in dose-escalation patients. Eligibility rules accepted prior anti-PD-1, anti-PD-L1 or anti-CTLA-4 therapy, and roughly 40% had some.

The table came from immunoSEQ multiplex PCR; TCRdb's copy has only in-frame clones and leaves some out. The repertoire includes 73,000 or so clones, about 88% of them detected once, and roughly 0.72% sits in the top ten. This clone was detected only once. Antigen: not known. Study-wide results and limits: Specificity for antigen went undetermined in the expanded peripheral T cells. There was clonal expansion of CD4+ and CD8+ blood T cells by week 6 at 0.1 to 3.0 mg/kg.

The sequence was collected from an adult with an advanced solid tumor such as melanoma, head and neck, liver or kidney cancer. Sequencing used CD4+ or CD8+ T cells sorted from blood, obtained in a trial of the OX40 agonist ivuxolimab.

In DNA, the CDR3 is TGTGCCAGCAGCCTAAGCCGAGGCGGGGCCCGAGAGACCCAGTACTTC. The encoded protein is CASSLSRGGARETQYF. J is TRBJ2-5 and V is TRBV5-4; D perhaps matches TRBD2 (6 bases). The ends were cut back, 4 bases at V and 4 bases at J, with 20 bases in the middle. Germline V lookup: CDR1 SGHNT, CDR2 YYREEE (reference sequence). The CDR3 is 16 residues long.